Presented here are 25 T cell receptor beta chains from one specimen sequenced in a study of Graves' ophthalmopathy and Graves' hyperthyroidism. Using RNA transcripts, the TCR beta CDR3 regions were amplified. The workflow started with a first-round RT-PCR run with HTBI primers and then moved on to a second-round multiplex PCR. TCRdb itself ran the multiplex PCR reads through MiXCR, one entry per CDR3 protein. Of almost 750,000 distinct CDR3 sequences listed, around 40% are singletons. The sequenced sample consisted of peripheral blood. These receptors all come from an adult man with Graves' ophthalmopathy.

The rearrangement links TRBV7-9 to TRBJ1-1, with D perhaps TRBD1 (5 bases). The germline gives CDR1 SEHNR, CDR2 FQNEAQ (reference sequence). V lost 2 bases and J lost 14, with 18 bases in between. This CDR3 is built from 13 residues. CDR3 in DNA: TGTGCCAGCAGCTTACCTCAGGACAATGAGCAGTTCTTT. Encoded protein: CASSLPQDNEQFF.

This clonotype was picked up a small number of times. The V gene is TRBV28, the J gene TRBJ2-5; no clear D. Trimming took off 7 bases at V and 2 bases at J, with 17 bases between the two ends. The CDR3 has 15 amino acids. The V gene's germline CDR1 is MDHEN and CDR2 SYDVKM. The CDR3 DNA sequence: TGTGCCAGCAATCCTTTGGTCCCCCTACAAGAGACCCAGTACTTC. Amino acid sequence: CASNPLVPLQETQYF.

The chain recombines TRBV13 with TRBJ1-6; D might be TRBD1 (6 bases). CDR1 and CDR2 from the germline V gene are PRHDT and FYEKMQ (reference sequence). The CDR3 loop spans 15 amino acids. V shed 1 base and J shed 10 bases, with 14 bases lying between them. This CDR3 reads CASSLVGGLGSPLHF. CDR3 sequence (DNA): TGTGCCAGCAGCTTAGTCGGGGGGCTAGGGTCACCCCTCCACTTT.

About this clonotype itself: One junction end does not reproduce the germline sequence, and a read error may be involved. The chain uses TRBV7-9 and TRBJ2-5; D perhaps matches TRBD1 (6 bases). This CDR3 is 16 amino acids long. CDR1 is SEHNR and CDR2 is FQNEAQ in the germline V gene (reference sequence). CDR3 residues: CASSLVKGHRQETQYF. The CDR3 DNA sequence: TGCGCCAGCAGCTTGGTCAAGGGACACCGCCAAGAGACCCAGTACTTC.

The chain is built from TRBV20-1 and TRBJ2-5; a possible D gene is TRBD1 (8 bases). The germline V and J ends were trimmed by 0 bases and 9 bases, with 20 bases remaining between them. The CDR3 totals 15 residues. Germline lookup yields CDR1 DFQATT and CDR2 SNEGSKA (reference sequence). The CDR3 DNA reads TGCAGTGCTAGAGATAGCGACAGGGGAGGGAGGGCCCAGTACTTC. This sequence encodes CSARDSDRGGRAQYF.

J is TRBJ1-1 and V is TRBV20-1; D may be TRBD1 (6 bases). With 6 bases removed from V and 3 bases from J, the gap between germline ends came to 17 bases. The CDR3 spans 14 residues. Germline V gene sequence: CDR1 DFQATT, CDR2 SNEGSKA (reference sequence). The CDR3 DNA reads as TGCAGTGCGAGCCAGGGGATCGGGTACACTGAAGCTTTCTTT. Translated, it gives CSASQGIGYTEAFF.

The chain employs TRBV7-9 and TRBJ1-3; the match to TRBD1 covers 7 bases. V lost 0 bases to trimming and J lost 0 bases; unmatched junction nucleotides: 8. The CDR3 totals 18 residues. Germline V lookup: CDR1 SEHNR, CDR2 FQNEAQ (reference sequence). The CDR3 is CASSLASTGRSSGNTIYF. In DNA, the CDR3 is TGTGCCAGCAGCTTAGCCTCGACAGGGAGAAGCTCTGGAAACACCATATATTTT.

This clonotype appeared many times. The chain carries TRBV20-1 and TRBJ2-7; 8 bases align to TRBD1. Trimming removed 6 bases from V and 3 bases from J; junction bases left unmatched: 13. The length of the CDR3 is 15 residues. Germline CDR1 and CDR2: DFQATT and SNEGSKA (reference sequence). CDR3 region: CSAPKPTGTGYEQYF. Here the CDR3 DNA reads TGCAGTGCCCCTAAACCCACCGGGACAGGCTACGAGCAGTACTTC.

This clonotype was seen many times. The chain carries TRBV20-1 and TRBJ2-7; D remains unclear. The CDR3 covers 11 residues. The germline V and J ends were trimmed by 3 bases and 1 base, with 4 bases remaining between them. Germline assignment: CDR1 DFQATT and CDR2 SNEGSKA (reference sequence). The CDR3 protein is CSASSSYEQYF. The CDR3 nucleotides are TGCAGTGCTAGCTCATCCTACGAGCAGTACTTC.

As for this clonotype: An end of the junction does not agree with germline; a read error may underlie this. The chain uses TRBV7-4 and TRBJ2-2, with a tentative D call TRBD2 (7 bases). The CDR3 spans 17 residues. Per the germline V gene, CDR1 is SGHVT and CDR2 is SQSDAQ. In nucleotides, the CDR3 is TGTGTCAGCAGCCGTTTTTCCGGGGGGCCTGGCACCGGGGAGCTGTTTTTT. This encodes CVSSRFSGGPGTGELFF. Filled out from reference TRBV7-4 and TRBJ2-2, the complete variable domain reads GAGVSQSPRYKVAKRGRDVALRCDSISGHVTLYWYRQTLGQGSEVLTYSQSDAQRDKSGRPSGRFSAERPERSVSTLKIQRTEQGDSAVYLCVSSRFSGGPGTGELFFGEGSRLTVL.

This clonotype was recorded many times. The chain uses TRBV29-1 and TRBJ2-5; D unclear. The V end was cut by 3 bases, the J end by 1 base, with 9 bases between. The CDR3 sequence is 13 residues long. Germline V gives CDR1 SQVTM, CDR2 ANQGSEA. CDR3 DNA sequence: TGCAGCGTTGAGTGGCAGATCCAAGAGACCCAGTACTTC. The encoded protein is CSVEWQIQETQYF.

This clonotype was seen many times. The CDR3 loop reads CASTKRPTYEQYF. The CDR3 coding sequence is TGTGCCAGCACCAAAAGACCCACCTACGAGCAGTACTTC. This chain links TRBV2 with TRBJ2-7; D call uncertain. V was pared by 7 bases and J by 2 bases, with 12 bases between. This CDR3 spans 13 amino acids. The germline gives CDR1 SNHLY, CDR2 FYNNEI.

With respect to this clonotype: A read error is possible here, since a much larger clone lies one base away. The chain has TRBV19 and TRBJ1-1, with D unresolved. Germline CDR1 LNHDA, CDR2 SQIVND (reference sequence). There are 13 residues in the CDR3. The CDR3 sequence is CAGSIARNTEAFF. The CDR3 nucleotides are TGTGCCGGTAGTATCGCCAGAAACACTGAAGCTTTCTTT.

This clonotype was counted only a few times. The V gene is TRBV7-9, the J gene TRBJ2-5; D ambiguous. The germline V gene has CDR1 SEHNR and CDR2 FQNEAQ (reference sequence). The V end was cut by 4 bases, the J end by 2 bases, with 11 bases between. CDR3 size: 14 residues. The CDR3 sequence is CASSSPAGQETQYF. CDR3 DNA: TGTGCCAGCAGCTCGCCGGCCGGACAAGAGACCCAGTACTTC.

This clonotype was counted only a few times. This chain links TRBV19 with TRBJ2-7, with TRBD1 matching over 7 bases. After removal of 6 bases from V and 3 bases from J, the junction contained 8 bases not matched to a gene. CDR3 length equals 14 residues. In germline, CDR1 is LNHDA, CDR2 SQIVND (reference sequence). CDR3 loop: CASSGTATFYEQYF. The CDR3 coding sequence is TGTGCCAGTAGCGGGACAGCCACGTTCTACGAGCAGTACTTC.

V is TRBV29-1 and J is TRBJ2-3; 9 positions agree with TRBD2. The CDR3 loop spans 13 amino acids. Trimming at V came to 8 bases and at J to 1 base, leaving 4 bases not matched to a gene. Germline lookup yields CDR1 SQVTM and CDR2 ANQGSEA. CDR3 coding DNA: TGCAGCTTCGCGGGGGGGCGCACAGATACGCAGTATTTT. Translation: CSFAGGRTDTQYF.

The table lists this clonotype with many counts. The chain joins TRBV7-2 to TRBJ1-2, with unresolved D. Trimming cost V 6 bases and J 8 bases, with 16 bases left between them. This CDR3 is 13 amino acids long. CDR1 and CDR2 from the germline V gene are SGHTA and FQGNSA. In DNA form, the CDR3 reads TGTGCCAGCAGTCTTGACCGCGATAGGGGCTACACCTTC. The encoded protein is CASSLDRDRGYTF.

The V gene is TRBV11-2, the J gene TRBJ2-5; 14 nucleotides agree with TRBD2. The trim removed 5 bases at V and 5 bases at J, leaving 7 bases unmatched. There are 16 residues in the CDR3. Germline V gene data show CDR1 as SGHAT and CDR2 as FQNNGV. The CDR3 spells CASSPPTSGGGETQYF. In DNA form, the CDR3 reads TGTGCCAGCAGCCCGCCGACTAGCGGGGGGGGGGAGACCCAGTACTTC.

This clonotype turned up a few times. V usage is TRBV7-8 and J usage is TRBJ2-7; weak D call: TRBD1 (6 bases). The CDR3 contains 14 residues. The germline V and J ends were trimmed by 5 bases and 2 bases, with 13 bases remaining between them. The V gene's germline CDR1 is SGHVS and CDR2 FQNEAQ. The DNA of the CDR3 is TGTGCCAGCAGCCAGGGACATTCTACCTACGAGCAGTACTTC. This codes for CASSQGHSTYEQYF.

The CDR3 reads CASSLIAGGKSGYTF. DNA of the CDR3: TGTGCCAGCAGCTTAATAGCCGGGGGGAAGAGTGGCTACACCTTC. The V call is TRBV7-9, the J call TRBJ1-2; perhaps TRBD1 as D (5 bases). In germline, CDR1 is SEHNR, CDR2 FQNEAQ (reference sequence). V gave up 2 bases and J gave up 7 bases, with 17 bases separating them. The CDR3 covers 15 residues.

This clonotype turned up a few times. This chain joins TRBV7-6 and TRBJ2-6, with 8 bases aligning to TRBD1. V was pared by 1 base and J by 4 bases, with 9 bases of the junction left unmatched. The germline V gene encodes CDR1 SGHVS and CDR2 FNYEAQ. The CDR3 is 18 residues long. The CDR3 region has the DNA TGTGCCAGCAGCTTAGGACCCACAGGGGGAGCAGGGGCCAACGTCCTGACTTTC. This gives the protein CASSLGPTGGAGANVLTF.

The genes are TRBV20-1 and TRBJ1-6; a weak D match, TRBD1 (5 bases). Germline CDR1 DFQATT, CDR2 SNEGSKA (reference sequence). The CDR3 consists of 14 residues. Trimming shortened V by 5 bases and J by 7 bases, and 15 bases separated the two germline ends. CDR3 region: CSADKGAVNSPLHF. In DNA, the CDR3 is TGCAGTGCTGACAAAGGGGCCGTGAATTCACCCCTCCACTTT.

V is TRBV24-1 and J is TRBJ1-5; 10 positions agree with TRBD1. The J segment lost 11 bases and the V segment lost 11 bases, leaving 17 bases of the junction unmatched. CDR3 length: 15 amino acids. Looked up from germline, CDR1 is KGHDR and CDR2 is SFDVKD. The CDR3 DNA follows: TGTGCCATCAGAAGGGGGGACAGGGGTTCGGAGACCCAGCATTTT. Translation: CAIRRGDRGSETQHF.

In its sample, this clonotype was seen many times. The chain combines TRBV10-3 with TRBJ1-2; 8 bases are shared with TRBD1. Germline lookup yields CDR1 ENHRY and CDR2 SYGVKD. The length of the CDR3 is 15 residues. J lost 6 bases, V lost 4 bases, and 10 bases had no gene match. The chain's CDR3 is CAISAGQEYLNGYTF. CDR3 sequence (DNA): TGTGCCATCAGTGCGGGACAGGAATATCTGAATGGCTACACCTTC.

The rearrangement joins TRBV10-3 to TRBJ2-7, with 7 bases fitting TRBD1. Germline V gene lookup returns CDR1 ENHRY and CDR2 SYGVKD. With V trimmed by 10 bases and J by 5 bases, 11 bases remained unmatched. This CDR3 comprises 13 residues. As DNA, the CDR3 is TGTGCCACCCGGAAGGCAGGGGGTCACGAGCAGTACTTC. This gives the protein CATRKAGGHEQYF.